The TCR beta chain described here comes from a study of beta chain features in type 1 diabetes. As every portion of the isolated RNA was reverse transcribed, the sequencing read expressed TCRB transcripts. Clones were sequenced by immunoSEQ multiplex PCR, and TCRdb holds only the in-frame ones, with some missing. The table includes 250,000 to 300,000 clones, roughly 13% detected once. A word on this clone: Its specificity is not known.

General study findings and limits: Patients with type 1 diabetes showed fewer VDJ junction insertions and more deletions. Type 1 diabetes patients showed a moderate but significant shortening of TCRB CDR3s in all four CD4+ subsets.

The CDR3 has 16 amino acids. The V segment lost 0 bases and the J segment 5 bases; nucleotides outside the gene matches: 7. CDR1 is SGHTA and CDR2 is FQGNSA in the germline V gene. The chain recombines TRBV7-2 with TRBJ1-2, with TRBD1 matching over 9 bases. The specimen was naive CD4+ T cells from blood. The TCR originated in a man aged 25 to 40 with type 1 diabetes. CDR3 DNA: TGTGCCAGCAGCTTAGCGGGGACAGGGAAGTTTTATGGCTACACCTTC. It specifies CASSLAGTGKFYGYTF.